This T cell receptor (beta chain) stems from a study of T-cell reconstitution after alpha-beta-depleted transplantation in children. CDR1 and CDR2 from the germline V gene are SGHAT and FQNNGV. This CDR3 comprises 17 residues. J lost 4 bases, V lost 5 bases, and 13 bases had no gene match. This clonotype has more than one count but fewer than ten. Preparing the TCRbeta library involved the use of unique molecular identifiers. TCRdb re-called the PCR reads with MiXCR, one entry per CDR3 protein. The sample comprises hundreds of thousands of distinct CDR3 sequences, approximately 19% of which are singletons, and roughly two fifths rests with the top ten.

The sequences come from PBMCs, mostly from graft donor cells, collected 360 days after TCRalphabeta/CD19-depleted stem cell transplant. The gene calls are TRBV11-2 and TRBJ1-4; 7 nucleotides align to TRBD1. This clonotype originated in a male patient between 2 and 10 years old who had a stem cell transplant for acute lymphoblastic leukemia, so the T cells may come from the graft donor. CDR3 sequence reads: CASSPTNKGGVNEKLFF. CDR3 nucleotide sequence: TGTGCCAGCAGCCCGACAAACAAAGGGGGCGTTAATGAAAAACTGTTTTTT.